This T cell receptor (beta chain) appears in the sequencing data of a study of blood T cell repertoires in COVID-19. Study as a whole: Donors in the United States, Italy and Spain gave samples during acute or convalescent COVID-19. PBMCs, B-cell-depleted T cells, or T cells were the source of the cDNA or gDNA that made up the material.

As originally analysed: Estimation of nucleated cell counts was performed using reference gene primer amplification. Here immunoSEQ multiplex PCR was the method, and the copy in TCRdb shows in-frame clones only, minus some. Clone size and the V and J calls come from that table; the DNA yielded D and trimming. The data show some 150,000 clones, about 86% seen once. The TCR sequence derives from a woman aged 55-70 years with acute or convalescent COVID-19. Sequencing was done on a sample of peripheral blood.

The CDR3 coding sequence is TGTGCCTGGAGGCCCGGGACTAGCGGATACGAGCAGTACTTC. Translating it yields CAWRPGTSGYEQYF. This sequence joins TRBV30 and TRBJ2-7; 11 nucleotides align to TRBD2. V shed 3 bases, J shed 4 bases, and the junction held 5 bases outside the gene matches. This CDR3 region has 14 residues. Germline V gives CDR1 GTSNPN, CDR2 SVGIG (reference sequence).